A selection of T cell receptor beta chains follows, all from one sample in a study of spatial heterogeneity in lung cancer. TCRdb itself ran the 5' RACE reads through MiXCR, one entry per CDR3 protein. The table lists tens of thousands of distinct CDR3 sequences, about 5.6% of them singletons, with 30% to 35% in the top ten. This specimen was PBMCs, taken at surgery. The receptors here all came from a male donor with early-stage non-small cell lung cancer. Each CDR3 is given with its conserved first and last residue. Each record gives: clone size, V gene, J gene, D gene, CDR3 DNA, CDR3 protein. The D gene is left open where the match is weak. Part of the rows lack a size; the others show once, few, many or a class for expanded clones.

clone_size: few; v_call: TRBV7-9; j_call: TRBJ2-7; d_call: TRBD2; cdr3_nt: TGTGCCAGCAACCCACAACCGGGACTAGCGGGAAGCGAGCAGTACTTC; cdr3_aa: CASNPQPGLAGSEQYF
clone_size: .; v_call: TRBV7-9; j_call: TRBJ2-2; d_call: .; cdr3_nt: TGTGCCAGCAGCTTATTGGGAGTCGGGGAGCTGTTTTTT; cdr3_aa: CASSLLGVGELFF
clone_size: .; v_call: TRBV6-2/TRBV6-3; j_call: TRBJ2-3; d_call: TRBD2; cdr3_nt: TGTGCCAGCTCCCAAGGGCCGGGAGGTACGCAGTATTTT; cdr3_aa: CASSQGPGGTQYF
clone_size: many; v_call: TRBV5-1; j_call: TRBJ2-1; d_call: .; cdr3_nt: TGCGCCAGCAGCTTGATCGCTAGCGCATCCAACAATGAGCAGTTCTTC; cdr3_aa: CASSLIASASNNEQFF
clone_size: many; v_call: TRBV28; j_call: TRBJ1-4; d_call: .; cdr3_nt: TGTGCCAGCAGTTATTTACTACGGGGCATATATAATGAAAAACTGTTTTTT; cdr3_aa: CASSYLLRGIYNEKLFF
clone_size: many; v_call: TRBV5-8; j_call: TRBJ2-7; d_call: TRBD1; cdr3_nt: TGTGCCAGCAGATATCCCCCGGGACAGGGGTTGGACTTC; cdr3_aa: CASRYPPGQGLDF
clone_size: many; v_call: TRBV20-1; j_call: TRBJ2-1; d_call: TRBD2; cdr3_nt: TGCAGTGCTAGCCATCATCTGGCTAGCGGGAGTAGGGGCAATGAGCAGTTCTTC; cdr3_aa: CSASHHLASGSRGNEQFF
clone_size: many; v_call: TRBV5-8; j_call: TRBJ1-4; d_call: .; cdr3_nt: TGTGCCAGCAGCGGGGGCCTTAATGAAAAACTGTTTTTT; cdr3_aa: CASSGGLNEKLFF
clone_size: many; v_call: TRBV30; j_call: TRBJ2-1; d_call: .; cdr3_nt: TGTGCCTGGAGCGAAGCAGGGTTAAGATACAATGAGCAGTTCTTC; cdr3_aa: CAWSEAGLRYNEQFF
clone_size: many; v_call: TRBV29-1; j_call: TRBJ2-2; d_call: TRBD1; cdr3_nt: TGCAGCGTTGGACAGGGGCAGACCGGGGAGCTGTTTTTT; cdr3_aa: CSVGQGQTGELFF
clone_size: many; v_call: TRBV20-1; j_call: TRBJ2-1; d_call: TRBD2; cdr3_nt: TGCAGTGCTAGAGATTTGGGTAGCGGGGTTCTTGAGCAGTTCTTC; cdr3_aa: CSARDLGSGVLEQFF
clone_size: many; v_call: TRBV6-6; j_call: TRBJ1-1; d_call: .; cdr3_nt: TGTGCCAGCTGGGATACGGGGATGATCAACACTGAAGCTTTCTTT; cdr3_aa: CASWDTGMINTEAFF
clone_size: few; v_call: TRBV7-2; j_call: TRBJ2-7; d_call: .; cdr3_nt: TGTGCCAGCAGCTTAGCGGGGAGGCACGAGCAGTACTTC; cdr3_aa: CASSLAGRHEQYF
clone_size: many; v_call: TRBV7-6; j_call: TRBJ2-7; d_call: .; cdr3_nt: TGTGCCAGCAGCTTAAGACAACTTTCCTACGAGCAGTACTTC; cdr3_aa: CASSLRQLSYEQYF
clone_size: many; v_call: TRBV23-1; j_call: TRBJ1-5; d_call: .; cdr3_nt: TGCGCCAGCAGTCAACGGGCAGGGAATCAGCCCCAGCATTTT; cdr3_aa: CASSQRAGNQPQHF
clone_size: few; v_call: TRBV18; j_call: TRBJ1-3; d_call: .; cdr3_nt: TGTGCCAGCTCACCGAGAAGAACAGACTCTGGAAACACCATATATTTT; cdr3_aa: CASSPRRTDSGNTIYF
clone_size: many; v_call: TRBV28; j_call: TRBJ2-7; d_call: .; cdr3_nt: TGTGCCAGCAGGGGCCGGGGGGCTCCCCCCTACGAGCAGTACTTC; cdr3_aa: CASRGRGAPPYEQYF
clone_size: many; v_call: TRBV19; j_call: TRBJ2-7; d_call: TRBD1; cdr3_nt: TGTGCCAGTAGTCCCCAGGGGGACTCCTACGAGCAGTACTTC; cdr3_aa: CASSPQGDSYEQYF
clone_size: many; v_call: TRBV28; j_call: TRBJ1-5; d_call: .; cdr3_nt: TGTGCCAGCAGGGATCCGGGACTTAATCAGCCCCAGCATTTT; cdr3_aa: CASRDPGLNQPQHF
clone_size: few; v_call: TRBV7-2; j_call: TRBJ2-7; d_call: .; cdr3_nt: TGTGCCAGCAGCTTAGTGGTGGGTCCAGACGAGCAGTACTTC; cdr3_aa: CASSLVVGPDEQYF
clone_size: many; v_call: TRBV5-1; j_call: TRBJ1-1; d_call: .; cdr3_nt: TGCGCCAGCAGGAGGGCGCCCAACACTGAAGCTTTCTTT; cdr3_aa: CASRRAPNTEAFF
clone_size: many; v_call: TRBV13; j_call: TRBJ2-5; d_call: TRBD1; cdr3_nt: TGTGCCAGCAGCTTCGCCGCCTCCGGGACAGGGGCCAGGGAGACCCAGTACTTC; cdr3_aa: CASSFAASGTGARETQYF
clone_size: many; v_call: TRBV5-1; j_call: TRBJ2-3; d_call: TRBD2; cdr3_nt: TGCGCCAGCAGCTTCGCGGGAGGGACCATTGATACGCAGTATTTT; cdr3_aa: CASSFAGGTIDTQYF
clone_size: many; v_call: TRBV28; j_call: TRBJ2-2; d_call: .; cdr3_nt: TGTGCCAGCAGGTCATCAATTACAACAGGGGAGCTGTTTTTT; cdr3_aa: CASRSSITTGELFF
clone_size: .; v_call: TRBV24-1; j_call: TRBJ2-6; d_call: TRBD1; cdr3_nt: TGTGCCACCAGTGATGGACAGGGAGGCAGGGCCAACGTCCTGACTTTC; cdr3_aa: CATSDGQGGRANVLTF
clone_size: many; v_call: TRBV4-1; j_call: TRBJ1-1; d_call: TRBD1; cdr3_nt: TGCGCCAGCAACCAGATAGGGGGCCGGCCTGAAGCTTTCTTT; cdr3_aa: CASNQIGGRPEAFF
clone_size: many; v_call: TRBV28; j_call: TRBJ1-1; d_call: .; cdr3_nt: TGTGCCAGCCTGTCGCGGGCGAACACTGAAGCTTTCTTT; cdr3_aa: CASLSRANTEAFF
clone_size: many; v_call: TRBV6-1; j_call: TRBJ1-2; d_call: .; cdr3_nt: TGTGCCAGCAGTGAAGAGGCAGGGGACGGCTACACCTTC; cdr3_aa: CASSEEAGDGYTF
clone_size: many; v_call: TRBV28; j_call: TRBJ1-5; d_call: .; cdr3_nt: TGTGCCAGCAGGCACAGGGAGCTGATTCAGCCCCAGCATTTT; cdr3_aa: CASRHRELIQPQHF
clone_size: many; v_call: TRBV4-1; j_call: TRBJ2-3; d_call: .; cdr3_nt: TGCGCCAGCAGCCAAGATACGTTCCGGGCAGATACGCAGTATTTT; cdr3_aa: CASSQDTFRADTQYF
clone_size: many; v_call: TRBV28; j_call: TRBJ2-7; d_call: .; cdr3_nt: TGTGCCAGCAGTTTATTCGGCAAGTACGAGCAGTACTTC; cdr3_aa: CASSLFGKYEQYF
clone_size: many; v_call: TRBV29-1; j_call: TRBJ2-5; d_call: .; cdr3_nt: TGCAGCGTTGGGGGGGCAGAGACCCAGTACTTC; cdr3_aa: CSVGGAETQYF
clone_size: few; v_call: TRBV7-2; j_call: TRBJ2-1; d_call: TRBD2; cdr3_nt: TGTGCCAGCAGCTCCTCCCCTAGCGGGCCCCTGGGGAATGAGCAGTTCTTC; cdr3_aa: CASSSSPSGPLGNEQFF
clone_size: many; v_call: TRBV7-9; j_call: TRBJ2-7; d_call: .; cdr3_nt: TGTGCCAGCAGCACCGACAGCTACGAGCAGTACTTC; cdr3_aa: CASSTDSYEQYF
clone_size: few; v_call: TRBV20-1; j_call: TRBJ2-7; d_call: .; cdr3_nt: TGCAGTGCCCCCGGAGGGGTAGGCGAGCAGTACTTC; cdr3_aa: CSAPGGVGEQYF
clone_size: few; v_call: TRBV28; j_call: TRBJ2-7; d_call: .; cdr3_nt: TGTGCCAGCAGTTTTGGGGCCGCACAGGGCTCCGAGCAGTACTTC; cdr3_aa: CASSFGAAQGSEQYF
clone_size: many; v_call: TRBV2; j_call: TRBJ2-5; d_call: .; cdr3_nt: TGTGCCAGCAGTGAAAGGACACCTCAGCAGACCCAGTACTTC; cdr3_aa: CASSERTPQQTQYF
clone_size: few; v_call: TRBV20-1; j_call: TRBJ2-5; d_call: TRBD2; cdr3_nt: TGCAGTGCTCATAGGACTAGCGGGACTCTAAGGGAGACCCAGTACTTC; cdr3_aa: CSAHRTSGTLRETQYF
clone_size: many; v_call: TRBV14; j_call: TRBJ1-1; d_call: .; cdr3_nt: TGTGCCAGCAGCCCCCGCAGCCTCTTGTCCTTCACTATGAACACTGAAGCTTTCTTT; cdr3_aa: CASSPRSLLSFTMNTEAFF
clone_size: many; v_call: TRBV10-3; j_call: TRBJ2-7; d_call: TRBD1; cdr3_nt: TGTGCCACCGACCCGGGACAGGGATTCTACGAGCAGTACTTC; cdr3_aa: CATDPGQGFYEQYF
clone_size: many; v_call: TRBV28; j_call: TRBJ1-6; d_call: .; cdr3_nt: TGTGCCAGCAGTTTATTACAGTCACCCCTCCACTTT; cdr3_aa: CASSLLQSPLHF
clone_size: many; v_call: TRBV27; j_call: TRBJ2-3; d_call: .; cdr3_nt: TGTGCCAGCAGTCCCCTTTCGAGCACAGATACGCAGTATTTT; cdr3_aa: CASSPLSSTDTQYF
clone_size: once; v_call: TRBV13; j_call: TRBJ2-1; d_call: .; cdr3_nt: TGTGCCAGCAGCTTAGGCGGTCCCGAGGACTACAATGAGCAGTTCTTC; cdr3_aa: CASSLGGPEDYNEQFF
clone_size: medium-sized; v_call: TRBV5-5; j_call: TRBJ2-7; d_call: .; cdr3_nt: TGTGCCAGCAGCTTGTGGGCTAGCGCGGGGGAGCAGTACTTC; cdr3_aa: CASSLWASAGEQYF
clone_size: many; v_call: TRBV6-5; j_call: TRBJ1-2; d_call: TRBD1; cdr3_nt: TGTGCCAGCAGTTTTTCGACAGGGGATGAGCATGGCTACACCTTC; cdr3_aa: CASSFSTGDEHGYTF
clone_size: few; v_call: TRBV7-2; j_call: TRBJ2-2; d_call: TRBD2; cdr3_nt: TGTGCCAGCAGCGTACTAGCGGGAGTAGGTACCGGGGAGCTGTTTTTT; cdr3_aa: CASSVLAGVGTGELFF
clone_size: few; v_call: TRBV12-3/TRBV12-4; j_call: TRBJ1-2; d_call: .; cdr3_nt: TGTGCCAGCGGGCGGACGGATGGCTACACCTTC; cdr3_aa: CASGRTDGYTF
clone_size: many; v_call: TRBV7-2; j_call: TRBJ2-5; d_call: TRBD2; cdr3_nt: TGTGCCAGCAGCTTCGGACTAGCGGGGGCGAGGGAGACCCAGTACTTC; cdr3_aa: CASSFGLAGARETQYF
clone_size: many; v_call: TRBV10-3; j_call: TRBJ1-5; d_call: .; cdr3_nt: TGTGCCATCAGTTCTACTCAGGGTCAGCCCCAGCATTTT; cdr3_aa: CAISSTQGQPQHF
clone_size: many; v_call: TRBV18; j_call: TRBJ1-1; d_call: .; cdr3_nt: TGTGCCAGCTCACCGACAAAGACTGAAGCTTTCTTT; cdr3_aa: CASSPTKTEAFF
clone_size: many; v_call: TRBV4-3; j_call: TRBJ2-1; d_call: .; cdr3_nt: TGCGCCAGCAGCCCGGGCGTAGGAGAATATGAGCAGTTCTTC; cdr3_aa: CASSPGVGEYEQFF
clone_size: many; v_call: TRBV28; j_call: TRBJ2-3; d_call: TRBD2; cdr3_nt: TGTGCCAGCTTTCGGGGGGACCACACAGATACGCAGTATTTT; cdr3_aa: CASFRGDHTDTQYF
clone_size: many; v_call: TRBV20-1; j_call: TRBJ2-4; d_call: .; cdr3_nt: TGCAGTGCTCCCGAGCTTAGACACATTCAGTACTTC; cdr3_aa: CSAPELRHIQYF
clone_size: .; v_call: TRBV28; j_call: TRBJ2-7; d_call: TRBD1; cdr3_nt: TGTGCCAGCAGCCCCGGGACAGGGGTCCTCGAGCAGTACTTC; cdr3_aa: CASSPGTGVLEQYF
clone_size: many; v_call: TRBV29-1; j_call: TRBJ1-2; d_call: .; cdr3_nt: TGCAGCGTTGACAGTGACTATGGCTACACCTTC; cdr3_aa: CSVDSDYGYTF
clone_size: many; v_call: TRBV12-3/TRBV12-4; j_call: TRBJ1-5; d_call: TRBD1; cdr3_nt: TGTGCCAGCACTCTTAGGGTATTGTTGGGAACAGGGGCTCAGCCCCAGCATTTT; cdr3_aa: CASTLRVLLGTGAQPQHF
clone_size: many; v_call: TRBV7-6; j_call: TRBJ2-5; d_call: TRBD2; cdr3_nt: TGTGCCAGCAGCCTGACTAGCGGGGGGCTACAAGAGACCCAGTACTTC; cdr3_aa: CASSLTSGGLQETQYF
clone_size: many; v_call: TRBV4-2; j_call: TRBJ2-1; d_call: .; cdr3_nt: TGTGCCAGCAGCCAAAACCGTCTGGGGGAGCAGTTCTTC; cdr3_aa: CASSQNRLGEQFF
clone_size: many; v_call: TRBV20-1; j_call: TRBJ1-1; d_call: .; cdr3_nt: TGCAGTGCTAGGGGAGGGGTCATGAACACTGAAGCTTTCTTT; cdr3_aa: CSARGGVMNTEAFF
clone_size: many; v_call: TRBV3-1; j_call: TRBJ2-5; d_call: TRBD2; cdr3_nt: TGTGCCAGCAGCCAAGCCCTAGCGGGAAGGTTAGGGACCCAGTACTTC; cdr3_aa: CASSQALAGRLGTQYF